This TCR beta chain derives from a study of blood T cell repertoires in COVID-19. Generated by immunoSEQ multiplex PCR, the TCRdb table keeps only in-frame clones and is missing some. This table has 150,000 or so clones, 85% appearing once. The CDR3 totals 14 residues. V dropped 5 bases and J dropped 5; count of bases not matched to a gene: 6. Germline V gene sequence: CDR1 MNHEY, CDR2 SMNVEV (reference sequence). Sequencing was performed on peripheral blood. The clonotype was recovered from a human donor with acute or convalescent COVID-19. The donor label of this sample is uncertain. The chain recombines TRBV27 with TRBJ1-1, with TRBD1 matching over 9 bases. The CDR3 loop reads CASSKTGGGTEAFF. The CDR3 DNA sequence: TGTGCCAGCAGTAAGACAGGGGGTGGTACTGAAGCTTTCTTT.